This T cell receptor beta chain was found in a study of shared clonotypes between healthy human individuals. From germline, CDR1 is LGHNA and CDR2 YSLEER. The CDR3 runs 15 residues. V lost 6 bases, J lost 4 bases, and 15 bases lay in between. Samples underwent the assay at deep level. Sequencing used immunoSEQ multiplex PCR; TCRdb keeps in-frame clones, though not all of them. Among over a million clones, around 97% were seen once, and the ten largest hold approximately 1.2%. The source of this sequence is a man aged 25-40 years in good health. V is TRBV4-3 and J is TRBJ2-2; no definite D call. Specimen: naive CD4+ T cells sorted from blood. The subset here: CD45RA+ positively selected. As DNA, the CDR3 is TGCGCCAGCAGGACAAACCCTGATACCACCGGGGAGCTGTTTTTT. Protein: CASRTNPDTTGELFF.